This T cell receptor beta chain was documented in a study of blood T cell repertoires in COVID-19. Whole-study context: Whether acute or convalescent, the COVID-19 samples came from the United States, Italy and Spain. PBMCs, B-cell-depleted T cells, or T cells provided the cDNA or gDNA that made up the material.

Sequencing was performed with immunoSEQ multiplex PCR; in TCRdb, only in-frame clones are kept and a portion is missing. Of about 220,000 clones in the sample, 70% to 90% are singletons; the top ten hold 9.5% to 15%. Trimming took off 3 bases at V and 6 bases at J, with 8 bases between the two ends. The germline V gene has CDR1 LNHDA and CDR2 SQIVND (reference sequence). The length of the CDR3 is 13 residues. The clonotype originates from a human donor in a cohort sampled during active COVID-19. The V call is TRBV19, the J call TRBJ2-2; no clear D. Sequencing was performed on peripheral blood. The CDR3 DNA reads TGTGCCAGTAGTATGAGTGATCCCGGGGAGCTGTTTTTT. It specifies CASSMSDPGELFF.